These T cell receptor beta chains were read from a single sample in a study of T cells after yellow fever vaccination. TCRdb redid the calling of the 5' RACE reads with MiXCR, one entry per CDR3 protein. Of more than 350,000 distinct CDR3 sequences detected, around 10% appear once; the ten largest clones hold roughly 18%. Sequenced here: PBMCs, sampled on the day of the first yellow fever vaccination. The receptors shown here come from a man aged 18 to 30 who received the YFV17D yellow fever vaccine. The CDR3 runs from the conserved cysteine through the conserved F or W. Each record gives: J gene, D gene, clone size, V gene, CDR3 protein, CDR3 DNA. The D gene is left open where the match is weak. Size values are once, few and many counts, or a class for expanded clones, and some rows have none.

TRBJ2-3,NA,few,TRBV2,CASSVTGITDTQYF,TGTGCCAGCAGTGTTACAGGGATCACAGATACGCAGTATTTT
TRBJ2-7,NA,NA,TRBV9,CASSVDAAYEQYF,TGTGCCAGCAGCGTAGACGCAGCCTACGAGCAGTACTTC
TRBJ2-5,NA,NA,TRBV5-1,CASSQWGRLRVQETQYF,TGCGCCAGCAGCCAGTGGGGAAGGTTACGGGTCCAAGAGACCCAGTACTTC
TRBJ1-2,NA,NA,TRBV7-2,CASSLAGNYYGYTF,TGTGCCAGCAGCTTAGCTGGCAATTACTATGGCTACACCTTC
TRBJ2-3,NA,few,TRBV10-3,CAISPGPLPDTQYF,TGTGCCATCAGTCCGGGCCCCCTCCCAGATACGCAGTATTTT
TRBJ2-5,TRBD1,few,TRBV6-1,CASRRQGIGGTQYF,TGTGCCAGCAGACGACAGGGAATAGGTGGGACCCAGTACTTC
TRBJ2-3,NA,NA,TRBV4-3,CASSQGRQATDTQYF,TGCGCCAGCAGCCAAGGGCGGCAGGCCACAGATACGCAGTATTTT
TRBJ2-5,TRBD2,many,TRBV7-3,CASSKTSGEWETQYF,TGTGCCAGCAGCAAGACTAGCGGGGAATGGGAGACCCAGTACTTC
TRBJ2-1,NA,many,TRBV3-1,CASSQVGRGKLNSYNEQFF,TGTGCCAGCAGCCAAGTTGGCAGGGGCAAACTTAACTCCTACAATGAGCAGTTCTTC
TRBJ2-3,TRBD2,few,TRBV7-2,CASSPRGGDQNTQYF,TGTGCCAGCAGCCCCCGCGGGGGGGATCAGAATACGCAGTATTTT
TRBJ2-6,NA,NA,TRBV4-3,CASSPDQGGSGANVLTF,TGCGCCAGCAGCCCGGACCAGGGGGGCTCTGGGGCCAACGTCCTGACTTTC
TRBJ2-5,NA,many,TRBV7-2,CASSLRAGQETQYF,TGTGCCAGCAGCTTAAGGGCGGGACAAGAGACCCAGTACTTC
TRBJ1-6,TRBD1,NA,TRBV7-8,CASTTGQGDSPLHF,TGTGCCAGCACCACCGGACAGGGGGATTCACCCCTCCACTTT
TRBJ2-4,NA,few,TRBV18,CASSPAGSAPKNIQYF,TGTGCCAGCTCACCGGCTGGTAGCGCTCCTAAAAACATTCAGTACTTC
TRBJ1-6,TRBD1,few,TRBV11-2,CASSPHLRGAVKNSPLHF,TGTGCCAGCAGCCCACACCTCAGGGGGGCGGTGAAGAATTCACCCCTCCACTTT
TRBJ2-5,NA,few,TRBV18,CASSAEALVRKETQYF,TGTGCCAGCTCAGCCGAGGCCCTGGTCCGGAAAGAGACCCAGTACTTC
TRBJ2-2,NA,few,TRBV21-1,CASSCGGRTGELFF,TGTGCCAGCAGCTGCGGGGGTAGGACCGGGGAGCTGTTTTTT
TRBJ2-2,TRBD1,many,TRBV4-3,CASSQEDREGELFF,TGCGCCAGCAGCCAAGAGGACAGGGAAGGGGAGCTGTTTTTT
TRBJ2-7,TRBD2,few,TRBV5-1,CASSWDSGGSYEQYF,TGCGCCAGCAGCTGGGATAGCGGGGGCAGCTACGAGCAGTACTTC
TRBJ2-5,TRBD1,few,TRBV28,CASSFQGQGQETQYF,TGTGCCAGCAGTTTTCAGGGACAGGGGCAAGAGACCCAGTACTTC
TRBJ2-7,NA,many,TRBV28,CATLDPSAGEQYF,TGTGCCACCCTGGATCCCTCTGCTGGGGAGCAGTACTTC
TRBJ1-1,NA,few,TRBV7-9,CASSLDEGLNTEAFF,TGTGCCAGCAGCTTAGACGAGGGATTGAACACTGAAGCTTTCTTT
TRBJ2-3,NA,NA,TRBV6-2/TRBV6-3,CASSYSITVRGNTQYF,TGTGCCAGCAGTTACAGTATCACCGTAAGGGGGAATACGCAGTATTTT
TRBJ1-1,NA,NA,TRBV20-1,CSARGRVSDTEAFF,TGCAGTGCTAGGGGCAGGGTTTCGGACACTGAAGCTTTCTTT
TRBJ1-2,TRBD1,many,TRBV5-1,CASSPGQGSYGYTF,TGCGCCAGCAGCCCGGGACAGGGAAGCTATGGCTACACCTTC
TRBJ1-6,NA,few,TRBV27,CASSSTGARSPLHF,TGTGCCAGCAGTTCCACGGGGGCCCGTTCACCCCTCCACTTT
TRBJ2-1,TRBD2,NA,TRBV19,CASLDSGGGVNEQFF,TGTGCCAGTTTAGATAGCGGGGGGGGCGTAAATGAGCAGTTCTTC
TRBJ2-7,TRBD2,NA,TRBV5-6,CASSRLAGGTYEQYF,TGTGCCAGCAGCCGACTAGCGGGGGGGACCTACGAGCAGTACTTC
TRBJ2-1,NA,NA,TRBV27,CASSSQGYRDNEQFF,TGTGCCAGCAGTTCTCAGGGATATAGGGACAATGAGCAGTTCTTC
TRBJ2-2,TRBD2,NA,TRBV9,CASSYLAGGHTGELFF,TGTGCCAGCAGCTATTTAGCGGGGGGGCACACCGGGGAGCTGTTTTTT
TRBJ1-5,NA,few,TRBV12-1,CASSFGLSNQPQHF,TGTGCCAGCAGCTTTGGGTTAAGCAATCAGCCCCAGCATTTT
TRBJ2-3,TRBD1,few,TRBV20-1,CSARNRGPPDTQYF,TGCAGTGCTAGAAACAGGGGGCCCCCGGATACGCAGTATTTT
TRBJ1-1,NA,NA,TRBV7-8,CASSLAPRQNTEAFF,TGTGCCAGCAGCTTAGCCCCAAGACAGAACACTGAAGCTTTCTTT
TRBJ2-5,NA,few,TRBV15,CATSRDKETQYF,TGTGCCACCAGCAGAGATAAAGAGACCCAGTACTTC
TRBJ1-2,NA,many,TRBV7-8,CASSPRRGANYGYTF,TGTGCCAGCAGCCCTCGGAGGGGAGCTAACTATGGCTACACCTTC
TRBJ2-1,TRBD2,few,TRBV11-2,CASSLELAGVSYNEQFF,TGTGCCAGCAGCTTAGAGCTAGCGGGGGTGTCCTACAATGAGCAGTTCTTC
TRBJ2-5,NA,many,TRBV25-1,CASSESGRMGETQYF,TGTGCCAGCAGTGAATCCGGGCGGATGGGGGAGACCCAGTACTTC
TRBJ1-2,TRBD1,NA,TRBV4-3,CASSQVAQGAKNYGYTF,TGCGCCAGCAGCCAAGTAGCACAGGGGGCGAAGAACTATGGCTACACCTTC
TRBJ1-5,NA,few,TRBV19,CASSIGIRGQPQHF,TGTGCCAGTAGTATAGGGATAAGAGGTCAGCCCCAGCATTTT
TRBJ1-1,NA,many,TRBV27,CASSLNGGDTEAFF,TGTGCCAGCAGTTTAAACGGGGGGGACACTGAAGCTTTCTTT
TRBJ2-3,NA,many,TRBV12-3/TRBV12-4,CASSSRTGGPNTDTQYF,TGTGCCAGCAGTTCCCGAACGGGGGGCCCTAACACAGATACGCAGTATTTT
TRBJ1-1,NA,few,TRBV20-1,CSARAHFAAGNTEAFF,TGCAGTGCTAGAGCCCACTTCGCCGCGGGTAACACTGAAGCTTTCTTT
TRBJ1-1,NA,few,TRBV5-6,CASSWSLGEAFF,TGTGCCAGCAGCTGGTCTTTGGGCGAAGCTTTCTTT